This section outlines one T cell receptor beta chain sequence together with its context. Excluded were patients having autoimmune disease history or systemic immunosuppression. These data originate in a study of OX40 agonist ivuxolimab in advanced cancers. About the study: Ivuxolimab, an antibody that agonizes OX40 (CD134), was administered to the patients.

TCRdb's copy holds only in-frame clones and misses some; the assay was immunoSEQ multiplex PCR. The top ten clones hold roughly 4.9% of a sample with roughly 77,000 clones, 65% to 85% of them seen once. V shed 2 bases, J shed 3 bases, and the junction held 8 bases outside the gene matches. Per the germline V gene, CDR1 is KGHSH and CDR2 is LQKENI. The CDR3 is 16 amino acids. The TCR was taken from an adult with an advanced solid tumor such as melanoma, head and neck, liver or kidney cancer. Sequenced here: CD4+ or CD8+ T cells sorted from blood, sampled in a trial of the OX40 agonist ivuxolimab. The chain combines TRBV18 with TRBJ2-3, with 7 bases lining up with TRBD2. For the CDR3, the DNA is TGTGCCAGCTCACCAGCAGGGTTGGGAGGGACAGATACGCAGTATTTT. Translation: CASSPAGLGGTDTQYF. Combining the CDR3 with reference TRBV18 and TRBJ2-3 gives the whole variable domain NAGVMQNPRHLVRRRGQEARLRCSPMKGHSHVYWYRQLPEEGLKFMVYLQKENIIDESGMPKERFSAEFPKEGPSILRIQQVVRGDSAAYFCASSPAGLGGTDTQYFGPGTRLTVL.